The entry below describes one T cell receptor beta chain. The data belong to a study of T cells after posttransplantation cyclophosphamide. Germline values: CDR1 PRHDT, CDR2 FYEKMQ (reference sequence). Trimming cost V 4 bases and J 7 bases, with 10 bases left between them. This CDR3 has 12 amino acids. TCRdb keeps only in-frame clones here, not all; method: immunoSEQ multiplex PCR. Of 50,000 to 60,000 clones listed, 94% are singletons. This rearrangement joins TRBV13 to TRBJ1-2; D remains unclear. The source of this sequence is a woman in her thirties in good health and a related stem cell transplant donor. The sample consisted of PBMCs. Written as DNA, the CDR3 is TGTGCCAGCAGCTACCAAGACATTGGCTACACCTTC. Translating gives CASSYQDIGYTF.